This passage covers 10 T cell receptor beta chains from one sample sequenced in a study of cytomegalovirus exposure and HLA in healthy donors. PCR employed 60 Vbeta and 13 Jbeta primers. Sequenced by immunoSEQ multiplex PCR; TCRdb stores in-frame clones only, minus some. The sample records some 81,000 clones, approximately 72% being singletons. Input material: PBMCs. The source of these receptors is a woman between 40 and 55 years old in good health and CMV-seropositive.

Concerning this clone: The junction shows a germline mismatch at one end, possibly a read error. This rearrangement joins TRBV7-9 to TRBJ2-5; D is unclear. The J call could be wrong; TRBJ2-7 is a better fit for the DNA end. The CDR3 loop spans 13 amino acids. Germline CDR1 and CDR2: SEHNR and FQNEAQ (reference sequence). The CDR3 sequence is CASSFIPSNEQYF. Here the CDR3 DNA reads TGTGCCAGCAGCTTCATTCCCTCCAACGAGCAGTACTTC.

The chain recombines TRBV18 with TRBJ2-5, with TRBD1 matching over 8 bases. Germline lookup yields CDR1 KGHSH and CDR2 LQKENI. This CDR3 is built from 13 residues. With 8 bases clipped from V and 3 bases from J, the junction kept 5 bases outside the gene matches. CDR3 loop: CASLRDRKETQYF. The CDR3, as DNA: TGTGCCAGCCTCCGGGACAGGAAAGAGACCCAGTACTTC.

The chain employs TRBV29-1 and TRBJ2-1, with 9 bases lining up with TRBD2. The ends lost 5 bases at V and 9 bases at J; junction bases unmatched: 8. CDR3 size: 13 residues. From germline, CDR1 is SQVTM and CDR2 ANQGSEA. DNA for the CDR3: TGCAGCGTTAACGCGGGGGGGCAGGTTGAGCAGTTCTTC. It codes for CSVNAGGQVEQFF.

The chain couples TRBV27 to TRBJ2-3, with a weak D call TRBD1 (6 bases). V lost 3 bases and J lost 7, with 14 bases in between. The CDR3 spans 14 residues. The V gene's germline CDR1 is MNHEY and CDR2 SMNVEV (reference sequence). The CDR3 here is CASSFRDNRNTQYF. The CDR3 DNA reads TGTGCCAGCAGTTTCCGGGACAATCGTAATACGCAGTATTTT.

This clone was seen more than once but under ten times. This chain links TRBV6-5 with TRBJ1-2, with D hard to call. The V gene's germline CDR1 is MNHEY and CDR2 SVGAGI. This CDR3 region has 13 residues. Trimming removed 0 bases from V and 4 bases from J, with 6 bases in between. CDR3 nucleotides: TGTGCCAGCAGTTACTCTGGGAGCTATGGCTACACCTTC. Protein sequence: CASSYSGSYGYTF.

The table lists this clone with many counts. The genes are TRBV6-4 and TRBJ1-1, with TRBD1 matching 7 bases. The germline CDR1 and CDR2 sequences are MRHNA and SNTAGT. The CDR3 length is 14 residues. The junction had 6 bases not matched to a gene; V was cut back by 5 bases and J by 3 bases. The CDR3 is CASSLWTGHTEAFF. DNA for the CDR3: TGTGCCAGCAGTCTCTGGACAGGACACACTGAAGCTTTCTTT.

The rearrangement joins TRBV5-1 to TRBJ1-1, with TRBD1 matching over 10 bases. The CDR3 is made up of 14 amino acids. From germline, CDR1 is SGHRS and CDR2 YFSETQ. V dropped 7 bases and J dropped 1; count of bases not matched to a gene: 4. The CDR3 sequence: CASGDRGQNTEAFF. CDR3 DNA: TGCGCCAGCGGGGACAGGGGACAGAACACTGAAGCTTTCTTT.

This clone appeared a single time. The chain joins TRBV5-1 to TRBJ2-1, with 7 positions matching TRBD2. The CDR3 covers 15 residues. Germline V gene sequence: CDR1 SGHRS, CDR2 YFSETQ. After removal of 5 bases from V and 4 bases from J, the junction contained 9 bases not matched to a gene. In DNA, the CDR3 is TGCGCCAGCAGGCCAGCTAGCGGACAATACAATGAGCAGTTCTTC. Its protein product is CASRPASGQYNEQFF.

The chain recombines TRBV4-1 with TRBJ1-1; 9 positions match TRBD1. Trimming removed 4 bases from V and 11 bases from J; junction bases left unmatched: 8. The CDR3 extends over 13 amino acids. CDR1 and CDR2 (germline): MGHRA, YSYEKL. The CDR3 nucleotides are TGCGCCAGCAGCCTGGGACAGGGAAGGTATGCTTTCTTT. This sequence encodes CASSLGQGRYAFF.

J is TRBJ1-2 and V is TRBV29-1, with D perhaps TRBD1 (6 bases). V lost 6 bases and J lost 6, with 11 bases in between. The CDR3 contains 11 residues. In germline, CDR1 is SQVTM, CDR2 ANQGSEA. The CDR3 is CSVWGPDGYTF. Written as DNA, the CDR3 is TGCAGCGTATGGGGGCCCGATGGCTACACCTTC.